This passage covers 13 T cell receptor beta chains from one sample sequenced in a study of shared clonotypes between healthy human individuals. Only CD45RO-negative cells positively selected for CCR7 counted as naive CD8 cells, so terminally differentiated effector memory CD45RA+ cells were excluded. Sequenced by immunoSEQ multiplex PCR; TCRdb stores in-frame clones only, minus some. The repertoire holds approximately 1.9 million clones, with approximately 92% as singletons. Sequenced input: naive CD8+ T cells from PBMCs. Receptors were obtained from a man between 18 and 35 years old in good health. Some clones in this sample may be carry-over from other donors' samples.

This clone was picked up one time. The chain combines TRBV28 with TRBJ2-3; D unresolved. The CDR3 is made up of 13 amino acids. Trimming shortened V by 3 bases and J by 7 bases, and 11 bases separated the two germline ends. The germline gives CDR1 MDHEN, CDR2 SYDVKM. The CDR3 here is CASSFPDQHTQYF. The CDR3 region has the DNA TGTGCCAGCAGTTTTCCCGACCAGCATACGCAGTATTTT.

Worth noting for this clone: At the DNA level, this CDR3 is encoded by other sequences in the same sample as well. This chain links TRBV27 with TRBJ1-1; 9 bases agree with TRBD1. J gave up 5 bases and V 0 bases, and 1 base lay outside the gene matches. Germline assignment: CDR1 MNHEY and CDR2 SMNVEV (reference sequence). CDR3 length: 14 residues. The CDR3 region has the DNA TGTGCCAGCAGTTTATCGACAGGGGGGACTGAAGCTTTCTTT. This codes for CASSLSTGGTEAFF.

The genes are TRBV7-2 and TRBJ2-5; possibly TRBD2 for D (5 bases). Trimming took 5 bases from V and 1 from J, leaving 17 bases between them. The CDR3 contains 16 residues. Germline CDR1 SGHTA, CDR2 FQGNSA. The CDR3 sequence is CASSLRGARPQETQYF. In DNA, the CDR3 is TGTGCCAGCAGCCTTCGGGGAGCCCGTCCCCAAGAGACCCAGTACTTC.

V is TRBV7-9 and J is TRBJ1-4; D gene unclear. The CDR3 totals 14 residues. CDR1 is SEHNR and CDR2 is FQNEAQ in the germline V gene (reference sequence). V lost 2 bases to trimming and J lost 8 bases, with 12 bases between them. CDR3 protein: CASSLTSPQEKLFF. CDR3 sequence (DNA): TGTGCCAGCAGCTTAACATCACCTCAGGAAAAACTGTTTTTT. The variable domain in full, with the rest retrieved from reference TRBV7-9 and TRBJ1-4, is DTGVSQNPRHKITKRGQNVTFRCDPISEHNRLYWYRQTLGQGPEFLTYFQNEAQLEKSRLLSDRFSAERPKGSFSTLEIQRTEQGDSAMYLCASSLTSPQEKLFFGSGTQLSVL.

This clone appeared a few times. Other DNA sequences in the same sample also yield this CDR3. The chain recombines TRBV27 with TRBJ2-1; 11 bases are shared with TRBD2. V lost 5 bases and J lost 3; bases outside the gene matches: 3. The CDR3 loop spans 15 amino acids. The germline gives CDR1 MNHEY, CDR2 SMNVEV (reference sequence). CDR3 loop: CASSPGTSGYNEQFF. The CDR3 DNA is TGTGCCAGCAGTCCCGGGACTAGCGGCTACAATGAGCAGTTCTTC.

This clone is a singleton in its sample. The chain combines TRBV19 with TRBJ1-2; 7 nucleotides match TRBD1. Looked up from germline, CDR1 is LNHDA and CDR2 is SQIVND (reference sequence). This CDR3 spans 16 amino acids. V shed 2 bases and J 7 bases; nucleotides not matched to a gene: 13. The CDR3 loop reads CASSILKTGRNGGYTF. CDR3 sequence (DNA): TGTGCCAGTAGTATACTTAAGACAGGGAGGAACGGTGGCTACACCTTC.

The V call is TRBV11-2, the J call TRBJ2-7; 8 bases match TRBD2. CDR3 length: 17 residues. Germline lookup yields CDR1 SGHAT and CDR2 FQNNGV. With V trimmed by 3 bases and J by 4 bases, 14 bases remained unmatched. This chain's CDR3 is CASSFGGESWSGYEQYF. The CDR3 DNA is TGTGCCAGCAGCTTCGGGGGGGAATCGTGGTCCGGGTACGAGCAGTACTTC.

This sequence joins TRBV10-1 and TRBJ2-7; D is unclear. V dropped 4 bases and J dropped 0 bases, with 16 bases sitting between them. Germline V gene data show CDR1 as WNHNN and CDR2 as SYGVQD (reference sequence). CDR3 length: 16 residues. CDR3 sequence: CASSGQTGRSSYEQYF. The CDR3 DNA is TGCGCCAGCAGTGGTCAGACCGGCAGGAGCTCCTACGAGCAGTACTTC.

This clone was detected only a few times. Within the sample, other DNA sequences also encode this same CDR3. The gene calls are TRBV5-6 and TRBJ1-1; unclear D gene. Germline V lookup: CDR1 SGHDT, CDR2 YYEEEE. The V and J ends lost 2 bases and 8 bases respectively, with 10 bases between them. There are 12 residues in the CDR3. The CDR3 coding sequence is TGTGCCAGCAGCTTCGAGGGCACGGAAGCTTTCTTT. Translating gives CASSFEGTEAFF.

The V call is TRBV18, the J call TRBJ2-7; D unclear. Germline values: CDR1 KGHSH, CDR2 LQKENI. The CDR3 length is 14 residues. V lost 4 bases to trimming and J lost 1 base, with 11 bases between them. Here the CDR3 DNA reads TGTGCCAGCTCACACCCCACGAGTTCCTACGAGCAGTACTTC. Amino acids: CASSHPTSSYEQYF.

The chain is built from TRBV13 and TRBJ1-2; TRBD1 aligns across 12 bases. Germline V lookup: CDR1 PRHDT, CDR2 FYEKMQ (reference sequence). J was trimmed by 5 bases and V by 5 bases; bases with no gene match: 6. The CDR3 has 15 amino acids. CDR3: CASSGDRGRSYGYTF. CDR3 sequence (DNA): TGTGCCAGCAGCGGGGACAGGGGGCGTTCGTATGGCTACACCTTC.

This chain uses TRBV28 with TRBJ2-7; 8 nucleotides align to TRBD1. Germline CDR1 reads MDHEN; CDR2 reads SYDVKM. This CDR3 spans 14 amino acids. Trimming removed 1 base from V and 4 bases from J; junction bases left unmatched: 3. The CDR3 sequence is CASSLSDRVYEQYF. The CDR3 DNA follows: TGTGCCAGCAGTTTATCGGACAGGGTGTACGAGCAGTACTTC.

This clone was observed a handful of times. CDR3 coding DNA: TGTGCCGGGGGGCCGGGGGCAAGAACTGAAGCTTTCTTT. Its protein product is CAGGPGARTEAFF. The chain is built from TRBV2 and TRBJ1-1, with D perhaps TRBD1 (6 bases). The CDR3 length is 13 residues. Trimming pared 11 bases from V and 5 bases from J, leaving 18 bases between. Germline V gene lookup returns CDR1 SNHLY and CDR2 FYNNEI.